This T cell receptor beta chain stems from a study of metastatic and nonmetastatic thyroid tumors. This clone was recorded at least ten times. Trimming cost V 3 bases and J 5 bases; bases outside gene matches: 11. Germline assignment: CDR1 DFQATT and CDR2 SNEGSKA (reference sequence). This CDR3 is built from 16 residues. No treatment had been given to any patient before thyroid surgery. TCRdb used MiXCR to call clones anew from the PCR reads. The sample has about 52,000 clones, approximately 15% seen once. The sample taken for sequencing was blood. This chain joins TRBV20-1 and TRBJ2-5, with 11 bases fitting TRBD2. This clonotype originated in a female donor with papillary thyroid cancer or a benign thyroid nodule (not recorded which). Some clones in this sample may be carry-over from other donors' samples. CDR3 residues: CSARSPLAGGTETQYF. In DNA form, the CDR3 reads TGCAGTGCTAGGTCCCCCCTAGCGGGAGGAACGGAGACCCAGTACTTC.